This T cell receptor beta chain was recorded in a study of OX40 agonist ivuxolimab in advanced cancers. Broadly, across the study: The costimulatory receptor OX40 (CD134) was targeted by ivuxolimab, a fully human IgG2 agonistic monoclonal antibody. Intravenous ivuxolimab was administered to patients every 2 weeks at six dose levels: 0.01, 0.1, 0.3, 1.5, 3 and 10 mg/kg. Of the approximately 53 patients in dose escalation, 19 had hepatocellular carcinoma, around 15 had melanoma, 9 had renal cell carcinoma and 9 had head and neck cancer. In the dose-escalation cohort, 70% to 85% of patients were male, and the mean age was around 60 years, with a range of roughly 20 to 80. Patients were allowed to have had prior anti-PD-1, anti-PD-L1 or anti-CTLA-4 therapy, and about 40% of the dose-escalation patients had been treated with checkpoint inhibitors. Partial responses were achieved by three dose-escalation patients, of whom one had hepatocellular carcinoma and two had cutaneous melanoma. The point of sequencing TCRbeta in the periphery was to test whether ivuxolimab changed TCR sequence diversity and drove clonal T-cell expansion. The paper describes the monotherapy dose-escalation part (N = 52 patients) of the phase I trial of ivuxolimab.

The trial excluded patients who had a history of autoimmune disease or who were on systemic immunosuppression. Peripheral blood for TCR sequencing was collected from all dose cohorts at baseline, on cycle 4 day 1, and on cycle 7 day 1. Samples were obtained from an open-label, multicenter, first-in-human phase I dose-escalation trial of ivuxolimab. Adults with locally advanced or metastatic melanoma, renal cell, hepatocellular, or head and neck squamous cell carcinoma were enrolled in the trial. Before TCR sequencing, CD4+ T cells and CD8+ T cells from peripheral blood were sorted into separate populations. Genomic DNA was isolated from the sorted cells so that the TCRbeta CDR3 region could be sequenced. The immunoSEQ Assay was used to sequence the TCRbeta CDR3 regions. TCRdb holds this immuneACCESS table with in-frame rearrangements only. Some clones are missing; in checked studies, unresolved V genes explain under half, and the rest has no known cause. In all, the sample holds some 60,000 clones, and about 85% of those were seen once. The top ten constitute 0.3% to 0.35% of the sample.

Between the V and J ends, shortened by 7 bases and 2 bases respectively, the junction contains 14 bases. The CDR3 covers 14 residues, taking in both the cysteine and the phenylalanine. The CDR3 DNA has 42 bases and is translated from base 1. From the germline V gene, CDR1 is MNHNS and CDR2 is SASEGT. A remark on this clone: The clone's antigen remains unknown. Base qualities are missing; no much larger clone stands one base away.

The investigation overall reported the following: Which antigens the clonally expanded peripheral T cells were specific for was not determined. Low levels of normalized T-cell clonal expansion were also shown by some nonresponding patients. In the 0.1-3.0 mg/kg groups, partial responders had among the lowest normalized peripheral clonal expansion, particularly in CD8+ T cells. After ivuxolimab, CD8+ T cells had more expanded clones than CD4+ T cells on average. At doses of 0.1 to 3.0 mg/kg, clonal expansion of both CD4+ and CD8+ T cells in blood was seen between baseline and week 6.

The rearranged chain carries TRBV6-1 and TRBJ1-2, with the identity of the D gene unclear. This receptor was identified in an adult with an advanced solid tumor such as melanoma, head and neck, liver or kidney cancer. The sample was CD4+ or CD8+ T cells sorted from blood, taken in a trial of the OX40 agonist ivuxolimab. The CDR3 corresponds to CASTQHLTNYGYTF. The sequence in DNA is TGTGCCAGCACCCAACACCTTACGAACTATGGCTACACCTTC.